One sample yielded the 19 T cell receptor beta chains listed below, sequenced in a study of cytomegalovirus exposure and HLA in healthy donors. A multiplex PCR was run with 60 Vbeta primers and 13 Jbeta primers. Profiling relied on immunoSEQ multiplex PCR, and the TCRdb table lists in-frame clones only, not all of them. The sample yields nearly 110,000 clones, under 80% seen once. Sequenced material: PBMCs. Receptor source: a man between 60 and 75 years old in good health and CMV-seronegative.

For the CDR3, the DNA is TGTGCCAGCAGTTCCAGACCTTTTCCAGGAGGCTACACCTTC. Protein: CASSSRPFPGGYTF. This rearrangement joins TRBV2 to TRBJ1-2; no clear D gene. The CDR3 totals 14 residues. The germline V gene encodes CDR1 SNHLY and CDR2 FYNNEI. V gave up 5 bases and J gave up 8 bases, with 18 bases separating them. Full variable domain (rest looked up from reference TRBV2 and TRBJ1-2): EPEVTQTPSHQVTQMGQEVILRCVPISNHLYFYWYRQILGQKVEFLVSFYNNEISEKSEIFDDQFSVERPDGSNFTLKIRSTKLEDSAMYFCASSSRPFPGGYTFGSGTRLTVV.

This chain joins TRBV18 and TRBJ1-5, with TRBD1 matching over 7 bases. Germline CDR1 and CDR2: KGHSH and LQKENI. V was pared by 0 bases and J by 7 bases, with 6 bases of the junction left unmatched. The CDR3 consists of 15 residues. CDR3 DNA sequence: TGTGCCAGCTCACCACCCGAGGGGGCTCGGCAGCCCCAGCATTTT. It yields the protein CASSPPEGARQPQHF.

CDR3 protein: CASTETTANYGYTF. CDR3 nucleotide sequence: TGTGCCAGCACCGAAACGACAGCTAACTATGGCTACACCTTC. This chain joins TRBV2 and TRBJ1-2; TRBD1 is a possible D gene (5 bases). Trimming cost V 7 bases and J 0 bases, with 12 bases left between them. CDR1 and CDR2 from the germline V gene are SNHLY and FYNNEI. The CDR3 runs 14 residues. The whole variable domain, filled in from reference TRBV2 and TRBJ1-2, reads EPEVTQTPSHQVTQMGQEVILRCVPISNHLYFYWYRQILGQKVEFLVSFYNNEISEKSEIFDDQFSVERPDGSNFTLKIRSTKLEDSAMYFCASTETTANYGYTFGSGTRLTVV.

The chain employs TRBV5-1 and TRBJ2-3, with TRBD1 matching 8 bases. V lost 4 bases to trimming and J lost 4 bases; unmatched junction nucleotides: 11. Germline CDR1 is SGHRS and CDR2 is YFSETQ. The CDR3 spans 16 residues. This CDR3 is CASSANPTGVADTQYF. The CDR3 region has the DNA TGCGCCAGCAGCGCCAACCCGACAGGGGTGGCAGATACGCAGTATTTT.

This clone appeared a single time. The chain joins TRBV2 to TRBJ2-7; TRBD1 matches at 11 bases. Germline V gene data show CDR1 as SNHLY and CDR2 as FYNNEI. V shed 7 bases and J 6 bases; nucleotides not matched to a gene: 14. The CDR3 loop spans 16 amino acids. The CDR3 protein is CASILGRTGGRSEQYF. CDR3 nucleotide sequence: TGTGCCAGCATCCTGGGTAGGACAGGGGGCCGTAGCGAGCAGTACTTC.

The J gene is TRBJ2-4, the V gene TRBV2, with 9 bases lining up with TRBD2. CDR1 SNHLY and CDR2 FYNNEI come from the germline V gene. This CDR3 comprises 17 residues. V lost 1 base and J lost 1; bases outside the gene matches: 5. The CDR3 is CASSEGSSGKAKNIQYF. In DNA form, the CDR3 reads TGTGCCAGCAGTGAAGGCTCTAGCGGGAAGGCCAAAAACATTCAGTACTTC.

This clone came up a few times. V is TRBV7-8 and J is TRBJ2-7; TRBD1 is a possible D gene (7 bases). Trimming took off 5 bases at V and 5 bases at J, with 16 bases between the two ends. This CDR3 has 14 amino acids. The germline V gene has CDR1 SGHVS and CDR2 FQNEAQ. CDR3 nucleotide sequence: TGTGCCAGCAGCCTTCGCCAGGGGGGTCACGAGCAGTACGTC. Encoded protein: CASSLRQGGHEQYV.

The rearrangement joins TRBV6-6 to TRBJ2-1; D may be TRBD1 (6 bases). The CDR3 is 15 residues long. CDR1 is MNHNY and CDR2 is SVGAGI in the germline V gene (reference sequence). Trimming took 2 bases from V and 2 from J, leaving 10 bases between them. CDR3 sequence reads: CASSYDRKAYNEQFF. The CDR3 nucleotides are TGTGCCAGCAGTTACGACAGGAAAGCCTACAATGAGCAGTTCTTC.

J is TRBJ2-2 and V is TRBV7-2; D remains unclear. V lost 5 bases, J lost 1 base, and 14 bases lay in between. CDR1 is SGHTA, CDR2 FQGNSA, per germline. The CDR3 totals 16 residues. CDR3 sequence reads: CASSRYEAKNTGELFF. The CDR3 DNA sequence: TGTGCCAGCAGCCGTTATGAAGCAAAGAACACCGGGGAGCTGTTTTTT.

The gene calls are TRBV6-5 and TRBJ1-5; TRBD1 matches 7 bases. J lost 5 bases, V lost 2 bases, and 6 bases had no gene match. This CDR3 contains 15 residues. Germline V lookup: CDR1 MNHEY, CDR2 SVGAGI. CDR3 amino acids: CASSYRQGSYQPQHF. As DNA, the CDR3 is TGTGCCAGCAGTTACCGACAGGGATCTTATCAGCCCCAGCATTTT.

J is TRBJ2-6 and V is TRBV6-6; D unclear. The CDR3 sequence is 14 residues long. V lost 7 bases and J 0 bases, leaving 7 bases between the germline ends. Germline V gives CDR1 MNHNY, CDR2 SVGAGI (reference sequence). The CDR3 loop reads CASKPSSGANVLTF. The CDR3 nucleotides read TGTGCCAGCAAGCCAAGCTCTGGGGCCAACGTCCTGACTTTC.

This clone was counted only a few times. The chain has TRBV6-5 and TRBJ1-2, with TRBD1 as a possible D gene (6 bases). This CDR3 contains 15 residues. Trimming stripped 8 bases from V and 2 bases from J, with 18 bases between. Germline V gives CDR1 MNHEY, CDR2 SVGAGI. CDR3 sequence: CASRGAGSGNYGYTF. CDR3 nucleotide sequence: TGTGCCAGCCGGGGGGCAGGAAGTGGCAACTATGGCTACACCTTC.

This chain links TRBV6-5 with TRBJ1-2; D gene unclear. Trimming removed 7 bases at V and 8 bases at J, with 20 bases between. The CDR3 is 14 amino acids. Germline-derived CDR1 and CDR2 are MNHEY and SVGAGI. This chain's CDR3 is CASTSRGRGRGYTF. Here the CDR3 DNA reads TGTGCCAGCACGAGCCGCGGGAGAGGGAGGGGCTACACCTTC.

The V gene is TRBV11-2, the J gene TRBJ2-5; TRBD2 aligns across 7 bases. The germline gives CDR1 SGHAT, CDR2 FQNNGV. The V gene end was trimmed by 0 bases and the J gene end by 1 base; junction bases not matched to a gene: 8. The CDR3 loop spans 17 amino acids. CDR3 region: CASSLEREGWSQETQYF. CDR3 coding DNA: TGTGCCAGCAGCTTAGAAAGGGAGGGGTGGAGCCAAGAGACCCAGTACTTC.

This chain's CDR3 is CASSVDEWASGDTDTQYF. Here the CDR3 DNA reads TGTGCCAGCAGCGTAGACGAATGGGCTAGCGGGGACACAGATACGCAGTATTTT. The chain employs TRBV9 and TRBJ2-3; TRBD2 agrees at 9 bases. This CDR3 region has 18 residues. CDR1 is SGDLS and CDR2 is YYNGEE in the germline V gene. V lost 0 bases, J lost 2 bases, and 10 bases stayed unmatched.

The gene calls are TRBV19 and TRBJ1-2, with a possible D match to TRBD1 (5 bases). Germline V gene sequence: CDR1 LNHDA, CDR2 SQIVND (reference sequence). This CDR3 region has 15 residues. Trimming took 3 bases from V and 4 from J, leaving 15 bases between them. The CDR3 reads CASSIGDSGSYGYTF. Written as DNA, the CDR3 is TGTGCCAGTAGTATCGGAGACAGTGGGTCCTATGGCTACACCTTC.

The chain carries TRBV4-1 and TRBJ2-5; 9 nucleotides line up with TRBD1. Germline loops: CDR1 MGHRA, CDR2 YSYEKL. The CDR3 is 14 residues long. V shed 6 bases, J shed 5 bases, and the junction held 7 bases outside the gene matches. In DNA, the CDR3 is TGCGCCAGCAGACCTACAGGGGGCAAGGAGACCCAGTACTTC. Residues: CASRPTGGKETQYF.

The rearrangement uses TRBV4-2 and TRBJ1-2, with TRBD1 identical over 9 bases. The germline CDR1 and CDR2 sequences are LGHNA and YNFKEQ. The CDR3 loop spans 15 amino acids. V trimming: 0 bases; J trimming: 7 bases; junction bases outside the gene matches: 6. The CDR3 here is CASSQDGRDRAGYTF. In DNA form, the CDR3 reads TGTGCCAGCAGCCAAGATGGCCGGGACAGGGCTGGCTACACCTTC.

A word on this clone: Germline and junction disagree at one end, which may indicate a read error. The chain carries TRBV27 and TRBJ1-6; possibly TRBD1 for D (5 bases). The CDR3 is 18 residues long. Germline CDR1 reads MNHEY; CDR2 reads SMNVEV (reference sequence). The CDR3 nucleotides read TGTGCCAGCAATTTAGACTCGGGGGTACTCTCCTATAATTCACCCCTCCACTTT. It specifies CASNLDSGVLSYNSPLHF.